The 27 T cell receptor beta chains given below trace back to one sample, sequenced in a study of T-cell reconstitution after alpha-beta-depleted transplantation in children. TCRbeta library construction was performed incorporating unique molecular identifiers. TCRdb fed the PCR reads into MiXCR, producing one record per CDR3 protein. The table lists 200,000 to 300,000 distinct CDR3 sequences, 12% of them singletons. Here the sequenced sample was PBMCs from the stem cell graft donor, taken from the stem cell graft. These TCRs come from a human donor who donated a stem cell graft to a child with acute lymphoblastic leukemia.

In this sample, this clonotype turned up many times. The CDR3 here is CASRLHGNTEAFF. The CDR3 nucleotides are TGTGCCAGCAGGCTACACGGAAACACTGAAGCTTTCTTT. This chain joins TRBV6-1 and TRBJ1-1; D is unclear. Germline V gives CDR1 MNHNS, CDR2 SASEGT. The CDR3 contains 13 residues. V lost 6 bases and J lost 2, with 10 bases in between.

This clonotype was picked up a small number of times. The chain employs TRBV30 and TRBJ1-5; D is uncertain. CDR3 length: 14 amino acids. Germline V lookup: CDR1 GTSNPN, CDR2 SVGIG (reference sequence). V was shortened by 0 bases and J by 5 bases, with 11 bases between the two germline ends. The DNA for the CDR3 is TGTGCCTGGAGTGTAGGACCGACATATCAGCCCCAGCATTTT. Protein product: CAWSVGPTYQPQHF.

This clonotype was picked up many times. This chain links TRBV20-1 with TRBJ1-1; 9 bases line up with TRBD1. The germline CDR1 and CDR2 sequences are DFQATT and SNEGSKA (reference sequence). The V and J ends lost 0 bases and 0 bases, in that order; junction bases with no gene match: 14. The CDR3 runs to 19 residues. For the CDR3, the DNA is TGCAGTGCTAGAGATGCCCGACGGACAGGGGATTTAATGAACACTGAAGCTTTCTTT. This gives the protein CSARDARRTGDLMNTEAFF.

This clonotype was seen ten or more times. The rearrangement joins TRBV5-1 to TRBJ1-1, with a tentative D call TRBD1 (5 bases). This CDR3 spans 19 amino acids. The V gene lost 1 base and the J gene lost 3 bases, with 25 bases spanning the gap. The germline CDR1 and CDR2 sequences are SGHRS and YFSETQ. The DNA for the CDR3 is TGCGCCAGCAGCTTGAGGTGGACGCCTAACCGGGGGAGTTACACTGAAGCTTTCTTT. Translated: CASSLRWTPNRGSYTEAFF.

This clonotype was seen more than once but under ten times. J is TRBJ1-5 and V is TRBV12-3 or TRBV12-4, with D hard to call. The ends were cut back, 6 bases at V and 9 bases at J, with 24 bases in the middle. This CDR3 is 16 amino acids long. This CDR3 is CASSPPPPRAKWPQHF. The CDR3 DNA reads TGTGCCAGCAGCCCCCCCCCCCCAAGGGCAAAATGGCCCCAGCATTTT.

This chain links TRBV6-1 with TRBJ2-7; 8 nucleotides agree with TRBD1. V lost 7 bases, J lost 1 base, and 6 bases stayed unmatched. The CDR3 runs to 14 residues. CDR1 and CDR2 (germline): MNHNS, SASEGT. The CDR3 is CASTTRDRSYEQYF. The DNA for the CDR3 is TGTGCCAGCACCACCCGGGACAGGTCCTACGAGCAGTACTTC.

This clonotype has ten or more counts. Here the CDR3 reads CASSRLDRSFYNEQFF. In nucleotides, the CDR3 is TGTGCCAGCAGTCGCCTGGACAGGAGCTTTTACAATGAGCAGTTCTTC. J is TRBJ2-1 and V is TRBV12-3 or TRBV12-4, with TRBD1 matching 7 bases. J was trimmed by 4 bases and V by 5 bases; bases with no gene match: 11. The CDR3 sequence is 16 residues long.

This clonotype was picked up many times. The J gene is TRBJ2-4, the V gene TRBV11-2; D possibly uses TRBD1 or TRBD2 (6 bases each). The CDR3 is 19 amino acids. Trimming pared 6 bases from V and 0 bases from J, leaving 24 bases between. CDR1 SGHAT and CDR2 FQNNGV come from the germline V gene. The CDR3 DNA sequence: TGTGCCAGCAGTCCCGCCGGGGGCCGGCGGACTTTAGCCAAAAACATTCAGTACTTC. This translates into CASSPAGGRRTLAKNIQYF. Together with reference TRBV11-2 and TRBJ2-4, the CDR3 gives the full variable domain: EAGVAQSPRYKIIEKRQSVAFWCNPISGHATLYWYQQILGQGPKLLIQFQNNGVVDDSQLPKDRFSAERLKGVDSTLKIQPAKLEDSAVYLCASSPAGGRRTLAKNIQYFGAGTRLSVL.

The chain couples TRBV20-1 to TRBJ2-1; 8 bases fit TRBD2. This CDR3 comprises 14 residues. Germline V lookup: CDR1 DFQATT, CDR2 SNEGSKA (reference sequence). Trimming cost V 0 bases and J 8 bases; bases outside gene matches: 6. The CDR3, as DNA: TGCAGTGCTAGAGATCTCTGGCGGGGGGATGAGCAGTTCTTC. Protein: CSARDLWRGDEQFF.

In this sample, this clonotype turned up a few times. The chain combines TRBV5-1 with TRBJ1-2; TRBD1 might be the D (5 bases). The CDR3 totals 13 residues. Trimming pared 3 bases from V and 8 bases from J, leaving 14 bases between. Germline values: CDR1 SGHRS, CDR2 YFSETQ. This chain's CDR3 is CASSYGTMEGYTF. In DNA form, the CDR3 reads TGCGCCAGCAGCTACGGGACGATGGAAGGCTACACCTTC.

This clonotype has a count of ten or more. This sequence joins TRBV19 and TRBJ2-7; 12 bases match TRBD1. V was pared by 4 bases and J by 4 bases, with 5 bases of the junction left unmatched. This CDR3 is 15 amino acids long. Germline V gives CDR1 LNHDA, CDR2 SQIVND (reference sequence). CDR3 loop: CASSTRDRGQYEQYF. The CDR3 nucleotides read TGTGCCAGTAGTACCCGGGACAGGGGGCAATACGAGCAGTACTTC.

There are a few counts of this clonotype. The V gene is TRBV7-9, the J gene TRBJ2-1; possibly TRBD1 for D (6 bases). The CDR3 is 15 residues long. CDR1 is SEHNR, CDR2 FQNEAQ, per germline (reference sequence). Trimming removed 4 bases at V and 7 bases at J, with 17 bases between. CDR3 sequence (DNA): TGTGCCAGCAGCTCCACAGGGAACCCGGGGAATGAGCAGTTCTTC. It codes for CASSSTGNPGNEQFF. Using reference TRBV7-9 and TRBJ2-1 for the parts outside the CDR3, the full variable domain is DTGVSQNPRHKITKRGQNVTFRCDPISEHNRLYWYRQTLGQGPEFLTYFQNEAQLEKSRLLSDRFSAERPKGSFSTLEIQRTEQGDSAMYLCASSSTGNPGNEQFFGPGTRLTVL.

There are many counts of this clonotype. The chain joins TRBV20-1 to TRBJ1-5, with 12 positions matching TRBD1. This CDR3 comprises 15 residues. The germline V gene encodes CDR1 DFQATT and CDR2 SNEGSKA (reference sequence). Trimming cost V 2 bases and J 7 bases; bases outside gene matches: 6. The CDR3 bases are TGCAGTGCTAGACCGGGGACAGGGGGCCGGCAGCCCCAGCATTTT. It encodes CSARPGTGGRQPQHF.

At least ten counts were recorded for this clonotype. The rearrangement links TRBV3-1 to TRBJ1-5; D might be TRBD1 (5 bases). The CDR3 runs 14 residues. The ends were cut back, 4 bases at V and 9 bases at J, with 16 bases in the middle. Germline V gene sequence: CDR1 LGHDT, CDR2 YNNKEL (reference sequence). CDR3: CASSPLGVRGPQHF. Here the CDR3 DNA reads TGTGCCAGCAGCCCCTTAGGGGTTAGAGGGCCCCAGCATTTT.

This clonotype was detected many times. This chain links TRBV5-1 with TRBJ2-7; possibly TRBD2 for D (6 bases). The CDR3 is 17 residues long. Germline lookup yields CDR1 SGHRS and CDR2 YFSETQ. The ends were cut back, 0 bases at V and 4 bases at J, with 20 bases in the middle. The CDR3 loop reads CASSLEGAGPFRYEQYF. In DNA form, the CDR3 reads TGCGCCAGCAGCTTGGAGGGAGCGGGCCCCTTTAGGTACGAGCAGTACTTC.

This clonotype was found many times. V and J are TRBV9 and TRBJ2-7; D might be TRBD1 or TRBD2, each matching 5 bases. From germline, CDR1 is SGDLS and CDR2 YYNGEE. The CDR3 has 15 residues. The V and J ends lost 4 bases and 6 bases respectively, with 20 bases between them. Written as DNA, the CDR3 is TGTGCCAGCAGCCCCCGTCGGGACCCTATCTTCGAGCAGTACTTC. Protein: CASSPRRDPIFEQYF.

V is TRBV18 and J is TRBJ2-7; 8 bases are a match to TRBD1. The CDR3 runs 16 residues. V lost 3 bases, J lost 2 bases, and 9 bases stayed unmatched. Germline V lookup: CDR1 KGHSH, CDR2 LQKENI. The CDR3 DNA sequence: TGTGCCAGCTCACCTCTAGACCGGACAGGGCCCTACGAGCAGTACTTC. This gives the protein CASSPLDRTGPYEQYF.

This clonotype was detected many times. This sequence joins TRBV24-1 and TRBJ2-7, with 11 bases aligning to TRBD1. Trimming took 3 bases from V and 6 from J; bases not matched to a gene: 15. In germline, CDR1 is KGHDR, CDR2 SFDVKD. The CDR3 consists of 18 residues. In DNA, the CDR3 is TGTGCCACCAGTGATCGATACCCGGACAGGGGGCTATTTGGCGAGCAGTACTTC. As protein: CATSDRYPDRGLFGEQYF.

Many counts were recorded for this clonotype. The chain employs TRBV29-1 and TRBJ2-2; D remains unclear. Germline V CDR1 and CDR2: SQVTM, ANQGSEA. Trimming pared 3 bases from V and 3 bases from J, leaving 11 bases between. The CDR3 runs 14 residues. CDR3 DNA sequence: TGCAGCGTTGATCCCGGGTCGGACACCGGGGAGCTGTTTTTT. As protein: CSVDPGSDTGELFF.

This clonotype showed up many times. The chain uses TRBV9 and TRBJ1-1; D not resolved. There are 12 residues in the CDR3. V was clipped by 5 bases and J by 3 bases, with 8 bases between them. The germline V gene encodes CDR1 SGDLS and CDR2 YYNGEE. The CDR3 bases are TGTGCCAGCAGGAGGGTCGACACTGAAGCTTTCTTT. Its protein product is CASRRVDTEAFF.

This clonotype was picked up many times. This chain joins TRBV5-6 and TRBJ2-4; TRBD1 matches at 7 bases. V shed 6 bases and J 4 bases; nucleotides not matched to a gene: 10. The CDR3 runs to 15 residues. Germline V gives CDR1 SGHDT, CDR2 YYEEEE. The CDR3 coding sequence is TGTGCCAGCAACCAACAGGGGCACGCTAAAAACATTCAGTACTTC. Amino acid sequence: CASNQQGHAKNIQYF.

This clonotype was detected many times. The V call is TRBV29-1, the J call TRBJ2-7; D gene ambiguous. Germline-derived CDR1 and CDR2 are SQVTM and ANQGSEA. This CDR3 contains 12 residues. With 6 bases removed from V and 3 bases from J, the gap between germline ends came to 12 bases. The CDR3 DNA reads TGCAGCGTAGGCGGAGCAGGCTACGAGCAGTACTTC. Translating gives CSVGGAGYEQYF.

This clonotype was seen many times. The rearrangement joins TRBV4-3 to TRBJ2-6, with D perhaps matching TRBD2 (7 bases). In germline, CDR1 is LGHNA, CDR2 YSLEER. V dropped 4 bases and J dropped 0 bases, with 19 bases sitting between them. The CDR3 length is 19 residues. As DNA, the CDR3 is TGCGCCAGCAGCCTGAAAGCGGGGCGGGGGCACTCTGGGGCCAACGTCCTGACTTTC. Translating it yields CASSLKAGRGHSGANVLTF.

The sample holds many counts of this clonotype. The chain carries TRBV7-2 and TRBJ1-1, with 8 nucleotides matching TRBD1. CDR1 is SGHTA, CDR2 FQGNSA, per germline. The CDR3 has 15 residues. V lost 0 bases, J lost 4 bases, and 4 bases stayed unmatched. The CDR3 sequence: CASSLAGTGFTEAFF. The CDR3 DNA follows: TGTGCCAGCAGCTTAGCCGGGACAGGCTTCACTGAAGCTTTCTTT.

This clonotype was recorded many times. The chain combines TRBV20-1 with TRBJ1-2; possibly TRBD1 for D (5 bases). Germline CDR1 is DFQATT and CDR2 is SNEGSKA (reference sequence). Trimming took off 6 bases at V and 4 bases at J, with 15 bases between the two ends. The length of the CDR3 is 13 residues. In DNA form, the CDR3 reads TGCAGTGCCGCACAGGCCGCTTCCTATGGCTACACCTTC. This translates into CSAAQAASYGYTF.

The chain is built from TRBV30 and TRBJ1-2; D ambiguous. The V end was cut by 3 bases, the J end by 4 bases, with 18 bases between. Germline V gives CDR1 GTSNPN, CDR2 SVGIG (reference sequence). The CDR3 totals 15 residues. CDR3 nucleotides: TGTGCCTGGAGATTTGTCAGCAACAAAGTCTATGGCTACACCTTC. Its translation is CAWRFVSNKVYGYTF. The full variable domain, with the rest looked up from reference TRBV30 and TRBJ1-2, is SQTIHQWPATLVQPVGSPLSLECTVEGTSNPNLYWYRQAAGRGLQLLFYSVGIGQISSEVPQNLSASRPQDRQFILSSKKLLLSDSGFYLCAWRFVSNKVYGYTFGSGTRLTVV.

In this sample, this clonotype turned up many times. V is TRBV6-4 and J is TRBJ1-1; D is undetermined. V was cut by 7 bases and J by 11 bases, with 20 bases left in between. The CDR3 has 13 amino acids. The V gene's germline CDR1 is MRHNA and CDR2 SNTAGT. CDR3 DNA: TGTGCCAGCACCACTCTCTCTCATGACGTCGCTTTCTTT. It yields the protein CASTTLSHDVAFF.